This T cell receptor beta chain was retrieved from a study of blood T cell repertoires in COVID-19. Study background: Acute and convalescent COVID-19 specimens originated in the United States, Italy and Spain. PBMCs, B-cell-depleted T cells, or T cells were the source of the cDNA or gDNA that made up the material.

Per the study methods: Using reference gene primer amplification, nucleated cell counts were estimated. Produced via immunoSEQ multiplex PCR; TCRdb's table is partial and in-frame only. V, J and clone size are those of that table, while D and trimming were read from the DNA. The data contain fewer than 400,000 clones, 89% of them singletons. V was pared by 4 bases and J by 13 bases, with 17 bases between. Germline V gives CDR1 SGDLS, CDR2 YYNGEE. CDR3 size: 12 residues. Seattle's enrolled individuals joined amid active infection and were then monitored longitudinally. The clonotype was recovered from a woman in her twenties or thirties with COVID-19, enrolled during active disease. Material for sequencing was peripheral blood. This rearrangement joins TRBV9 to TRBJ1-1; D is unclear. CDR3 amino acids: CASSKTGQRVFF. In DNA form, the CDR3 reads TGTGCCAGCAGCAAGACCGGGCAGAGGGTTTTCTTT.